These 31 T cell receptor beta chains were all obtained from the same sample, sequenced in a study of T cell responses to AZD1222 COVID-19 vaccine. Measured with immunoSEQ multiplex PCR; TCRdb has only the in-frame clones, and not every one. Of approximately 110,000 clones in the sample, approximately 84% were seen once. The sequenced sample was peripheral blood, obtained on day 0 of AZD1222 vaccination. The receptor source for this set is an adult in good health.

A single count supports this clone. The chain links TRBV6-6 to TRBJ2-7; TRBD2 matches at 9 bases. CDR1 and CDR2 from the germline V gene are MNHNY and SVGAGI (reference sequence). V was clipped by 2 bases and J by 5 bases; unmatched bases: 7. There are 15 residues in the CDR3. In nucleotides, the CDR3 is TGTGCCAGCAGTTACCGGTCGGAGCGGGGGGACGAGCAGTACTTC. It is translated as CASSYRSERGDEQYF.

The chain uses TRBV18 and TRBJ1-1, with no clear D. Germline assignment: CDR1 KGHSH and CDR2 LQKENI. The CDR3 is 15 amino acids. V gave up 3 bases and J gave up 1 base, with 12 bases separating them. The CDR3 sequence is CASSPRNTQNTEAFF. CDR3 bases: TGTGCCAGCTCACCCCGGAATACCCAGAACACTGAAGCTTTCTTT.

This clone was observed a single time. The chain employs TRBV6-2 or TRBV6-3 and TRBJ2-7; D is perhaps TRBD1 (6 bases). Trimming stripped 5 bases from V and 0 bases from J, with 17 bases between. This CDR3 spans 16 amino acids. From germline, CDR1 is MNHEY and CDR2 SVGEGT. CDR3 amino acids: CASSPQDSRNSYEQYF. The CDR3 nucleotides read TGTGCCAGCAGTCCCCAGGACAGCCGGAACTCCTACGAGCAGTACTTC.

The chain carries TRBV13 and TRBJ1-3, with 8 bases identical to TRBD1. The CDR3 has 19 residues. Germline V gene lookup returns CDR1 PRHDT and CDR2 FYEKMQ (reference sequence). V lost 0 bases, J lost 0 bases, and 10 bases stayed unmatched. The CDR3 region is CASSLGPGTGNRSGNTIYF. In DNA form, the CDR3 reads TGTGCCAGCAGCTTAGGCCCCGGGACAGGAAATCGCTCTGGAAACACCATATATTTT.

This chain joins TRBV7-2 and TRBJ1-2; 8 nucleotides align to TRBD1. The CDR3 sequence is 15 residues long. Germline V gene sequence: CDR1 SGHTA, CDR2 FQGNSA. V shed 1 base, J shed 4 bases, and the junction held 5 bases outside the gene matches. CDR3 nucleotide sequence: TGTGCCAGCAGCTTAGGTTCAGGGGGCGCCTATGGCTACACCTTC. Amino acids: CASSLGSGGAYGYTF.

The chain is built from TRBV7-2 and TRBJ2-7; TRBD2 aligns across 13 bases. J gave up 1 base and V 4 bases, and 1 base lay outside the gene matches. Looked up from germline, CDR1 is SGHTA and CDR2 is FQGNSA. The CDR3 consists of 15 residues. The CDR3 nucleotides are TGTGCCAGCAGCTCGACTAGCGGGAGGTCCTACGAGCAGTACTTC. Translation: CASSSTSGRSYEQYF.

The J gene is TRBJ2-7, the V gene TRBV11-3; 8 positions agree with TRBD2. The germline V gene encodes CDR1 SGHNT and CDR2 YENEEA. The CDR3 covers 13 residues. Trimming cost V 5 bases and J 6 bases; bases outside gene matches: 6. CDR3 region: CASSQRSGSEQYF. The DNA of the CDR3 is TGTGCCAGCAGCCAACGGAGCGGGAGCGAGCAGTACTTC.

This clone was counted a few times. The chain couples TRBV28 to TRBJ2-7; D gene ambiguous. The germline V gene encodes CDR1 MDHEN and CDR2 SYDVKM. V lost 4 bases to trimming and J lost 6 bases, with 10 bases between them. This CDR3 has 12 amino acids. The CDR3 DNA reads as TGTGCCAGCAGTTCAAGCTCGCTCGAGCAGTACTTC. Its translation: CASSSSSLEQYF.

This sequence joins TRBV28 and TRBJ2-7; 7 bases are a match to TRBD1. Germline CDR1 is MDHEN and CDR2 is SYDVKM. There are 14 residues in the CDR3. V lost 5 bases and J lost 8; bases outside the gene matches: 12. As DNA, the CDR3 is TGTGCCAGCAGTCTAGAGCCGACAGGGATCAAGCAGTACTTC. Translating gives CASSLEPTGIKQYF.

The CDR3 nucleotides read TGTGCCATCAGTGTGGCCGAAAACTATGGCTACACCTTC. This encodes CAISVAENYGYTF. J is TRBJ1-2 and V is TRBV10-3; no definite D call. This CDR3 is 13 amino acids long. The V gene lost 4 bases and the J gene lost 2 bases, with 8 bases spanning the gap. Germline V gene sequence: CDR1 ENHRY, CDR2 SYGVKD.

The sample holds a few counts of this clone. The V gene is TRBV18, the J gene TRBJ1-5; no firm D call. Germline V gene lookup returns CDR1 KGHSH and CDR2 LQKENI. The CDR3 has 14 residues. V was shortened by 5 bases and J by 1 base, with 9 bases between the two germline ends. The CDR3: CASSMDGSNQPQHF. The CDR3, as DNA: TGTGCCAGCTCAATGGACGGAAGCAATCAGCCCCAGCATTTT. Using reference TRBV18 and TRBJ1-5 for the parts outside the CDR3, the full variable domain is NAGVMQNPRHLVRRRGQEARLRCSPMKGHSHVYWYRQLPEEGLKFMVYLQKENIIDESGMPKERFSAEFPKEGPSILRIQQVVRGDSAAYFCASSMDGSNQPQHFGDGTRLSIL.

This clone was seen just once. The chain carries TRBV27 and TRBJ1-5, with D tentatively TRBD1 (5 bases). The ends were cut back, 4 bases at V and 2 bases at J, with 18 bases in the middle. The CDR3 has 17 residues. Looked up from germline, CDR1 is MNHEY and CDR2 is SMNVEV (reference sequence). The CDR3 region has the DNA TGTGCCAGCAGTTCCCGGGGCGGTGGGGGTGGCAATCAGCCCCAGCATTTT. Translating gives CASSSRGGGGGNQPQHF.

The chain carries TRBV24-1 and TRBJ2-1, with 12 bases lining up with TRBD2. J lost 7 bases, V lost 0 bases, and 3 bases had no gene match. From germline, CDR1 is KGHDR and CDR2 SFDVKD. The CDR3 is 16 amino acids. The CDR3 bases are TGTGCCACCAGTGATTTGACTAGCGGGGGGTTGAATGAGCAGTTCTTC. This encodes CATSDLTSGGLNEQFF.

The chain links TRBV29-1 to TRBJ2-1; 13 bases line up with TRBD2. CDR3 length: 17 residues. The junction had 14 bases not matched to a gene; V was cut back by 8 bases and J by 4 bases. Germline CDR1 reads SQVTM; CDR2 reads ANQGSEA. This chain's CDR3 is CSSAGTSGTTRYNEQFF. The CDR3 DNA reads TGCAGCTCTGCCGGGACTAGCGGGACCACTAGATACAATGAGCAGTTCTTC.

The CDR3 bases are TGTGCCAGTGCCGACAGGGACACCTACGAGCAGTACTTC. Translated: CASADRDTYEQYF. This rearrangement joins TRBV19 to TRBJ2-7, with 7 bases fitting TRBD1. Unmatched junction bases numbered 6, after V lost 8 bases and J lost 2 bases. This CDR3 comprises 13 residues. The V gene's germline CDR1 is LNHDA and CDR2 SQIVND (reference sequence). The variable domain in full, completed from reference TRBV19 and TRBJ2-7, reads DGGITQSPKYLFRKEGQNVTLSCEQNLNHDAMYWYRQDPGQGLRLIYYSQIVNDFQKGDIAEGYSVSREKKESFPLTVTSAQKNPTAFYLCASADRDTYEQYFGPGTRLTVT.

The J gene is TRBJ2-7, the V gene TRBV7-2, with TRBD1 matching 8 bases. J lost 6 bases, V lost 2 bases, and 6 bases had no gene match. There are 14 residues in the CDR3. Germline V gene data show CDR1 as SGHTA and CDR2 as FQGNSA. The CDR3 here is CASSLQGAQVEQYF. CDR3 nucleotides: TGTGCCAGCAGCTTACAGGGGGCGCAAGTCGAGCAGTACTTC. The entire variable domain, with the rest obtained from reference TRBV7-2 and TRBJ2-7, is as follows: GAGVSQSPSNKVTEKGKDVELRCDPISGHTALYWYRQSLGQGLEFLIYFQGNSAPDKSGLPSDRFSAERTGGSVSTLTIQRTQQEDSAVYLCASSLQGAQVEQYFGPGTRLTVT.

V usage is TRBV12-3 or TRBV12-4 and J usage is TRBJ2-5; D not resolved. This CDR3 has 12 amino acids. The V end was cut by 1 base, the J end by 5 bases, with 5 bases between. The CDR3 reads CASSLVEETQYF. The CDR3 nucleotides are TGTGCCAGCAGTTTAGTAGAGGAGACCCAGTACTTC.

The CDR3 sequence: CAWSATVGELFF. CDR3 coding DNA: TGTGCCTGGAGTGCGACTGTCGGGGAGCTGTTTTTT. This rearrangement joins TRBV30 to TRBJ2-2; no clear D gene. The V gene lost 1 base and the J gene lost 7 bases, with 7 bases spanning the gap. This CDR3 is 12 amino acids long. Germline V CDR1 and CDR2: GTSNPN, SVGIG (reference sequence).

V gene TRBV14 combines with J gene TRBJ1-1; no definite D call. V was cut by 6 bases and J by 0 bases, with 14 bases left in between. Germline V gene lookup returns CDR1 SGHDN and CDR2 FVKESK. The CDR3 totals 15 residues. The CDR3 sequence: CASSQIPGMNTEAFF. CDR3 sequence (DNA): TGTGCCAGCAGTCAGATACCGGGAATGAACACTGAAGCTTTCTTT.

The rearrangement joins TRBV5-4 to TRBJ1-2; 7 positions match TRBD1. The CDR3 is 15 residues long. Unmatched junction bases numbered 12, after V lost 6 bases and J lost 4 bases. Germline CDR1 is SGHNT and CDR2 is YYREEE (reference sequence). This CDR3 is CASTTRDRLPYGYTF. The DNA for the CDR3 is TGTGCCAGCACCACTAGGGACAGATTACCCTATGGCTACACCTTC.

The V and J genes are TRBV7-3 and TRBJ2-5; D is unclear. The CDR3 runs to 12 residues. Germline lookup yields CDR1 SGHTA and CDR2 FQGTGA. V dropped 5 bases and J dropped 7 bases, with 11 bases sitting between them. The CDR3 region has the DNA TGTGCCAGCAGCGACCCAGGCGGGACCCAGTACTTC. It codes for CASSDPGGTQYF.

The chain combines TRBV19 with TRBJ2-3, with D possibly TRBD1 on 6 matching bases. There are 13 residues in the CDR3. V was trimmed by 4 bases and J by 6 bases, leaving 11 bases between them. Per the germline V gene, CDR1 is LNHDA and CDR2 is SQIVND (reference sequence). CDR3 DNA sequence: TGTGCCAGTAGTAGCGGACAGTCCGATACGCAGTATTTT. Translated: CASSSGQSDTQYF.

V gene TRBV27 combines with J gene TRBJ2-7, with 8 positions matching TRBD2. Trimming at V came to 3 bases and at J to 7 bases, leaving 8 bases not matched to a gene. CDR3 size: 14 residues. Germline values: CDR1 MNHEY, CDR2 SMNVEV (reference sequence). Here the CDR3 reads CASSFTGGQREQYF. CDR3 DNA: TGTGCCAGCAGTTTTACGGGGGGGCAACGGGAGCAGTACTTC.

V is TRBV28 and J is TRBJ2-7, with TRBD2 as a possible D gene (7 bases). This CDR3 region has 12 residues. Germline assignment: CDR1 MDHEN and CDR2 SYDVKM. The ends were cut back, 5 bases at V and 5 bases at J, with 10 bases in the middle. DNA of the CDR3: TGTGCCAGCAGTGGGGGGGGGCACGAGCAGTACTTC. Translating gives CASSGGGHEQYF. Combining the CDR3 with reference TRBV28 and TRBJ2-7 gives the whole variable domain DVKVTQSSRYLVKRTGEKVFLECVQDMDHENMFWYRQDPGLGLRLIYFSYDVKMKEKGDIPEGYSVSREKKERFSLILESASTNQTSMYLCASSGGGHEQYFGPGTRLTVT.

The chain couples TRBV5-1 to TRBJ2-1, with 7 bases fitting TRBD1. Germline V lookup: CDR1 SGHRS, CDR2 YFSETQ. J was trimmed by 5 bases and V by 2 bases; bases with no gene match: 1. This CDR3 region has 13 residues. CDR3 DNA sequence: TGCGCCAGCAGCTTACAGGGGCACAATGAGCAGTTCTTC. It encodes CASSLQGHNEQFF.

CDR3 protein: CASSPEREYGYTF. CDR3 nucleotide sequence: TGTGCCAGCTCACCCGAGCGGGAGTATGGCTACACCTTC. The chain uses TRBV18 and TRBJ1-2; D call uncertain. The germline V and J ends were trimmed by 3 bases and 5 bases, with 10 bases remaining between them. Germline lookup yields CDR1 KGHSH and CDR2 LQKENI. The CDR3 length is 13 residues.

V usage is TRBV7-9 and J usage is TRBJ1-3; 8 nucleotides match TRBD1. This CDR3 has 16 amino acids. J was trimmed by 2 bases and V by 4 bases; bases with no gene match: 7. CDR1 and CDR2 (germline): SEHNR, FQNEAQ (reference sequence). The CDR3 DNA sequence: TGTGCCAGCAGCTCATCCGGACAGGGCACTGGAAACACCATATATTTT. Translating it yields CASSSSGQGTGNTIYF.

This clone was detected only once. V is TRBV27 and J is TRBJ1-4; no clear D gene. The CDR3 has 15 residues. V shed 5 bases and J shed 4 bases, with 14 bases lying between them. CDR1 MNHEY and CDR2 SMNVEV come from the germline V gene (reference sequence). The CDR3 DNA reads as TGTGCCAGCAGTACCCGTGGAGCGTTTAATGAAAAACTGTTTTTT. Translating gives CASSTRGAFNEKLFF.

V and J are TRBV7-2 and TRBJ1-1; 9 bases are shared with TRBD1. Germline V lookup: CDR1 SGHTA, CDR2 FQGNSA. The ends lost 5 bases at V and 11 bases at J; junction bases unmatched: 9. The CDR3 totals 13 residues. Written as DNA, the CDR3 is TGTGCCAGCAGCGAAACCCGGGACAGGGAGGCTTTCTTT. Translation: CASSETRDREAFF.

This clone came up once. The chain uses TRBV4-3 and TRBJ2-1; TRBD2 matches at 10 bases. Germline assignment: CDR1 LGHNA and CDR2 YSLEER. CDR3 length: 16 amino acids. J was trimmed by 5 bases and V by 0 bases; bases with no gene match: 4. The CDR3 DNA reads TGCGCCAGCAGCCAAGATGTGCTAGCGGGAGACAATGAGCAGTTCTTC. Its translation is CASSQDVLAGDNEQFF.

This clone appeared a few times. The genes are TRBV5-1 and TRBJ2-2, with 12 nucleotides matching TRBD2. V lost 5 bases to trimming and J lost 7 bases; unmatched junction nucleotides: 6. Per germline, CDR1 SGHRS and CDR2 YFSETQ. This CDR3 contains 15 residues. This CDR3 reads CASSQRLAGDGELFF. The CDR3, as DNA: TGCGCCAGCAGTCAGAGACTAGCGGGAGACGGGGAGCTGTTTTTT.